A selection of T cell receptor beta chains follows, all from one sample in a study of T cell responses to AZD1222 COVID-19 vaccine. The method was immunoSEQ multiplex PCR; TCRdb's version includes in-frame clones alone and lacks a portion of them. In the table there are about 180,000 clones, roughly 92% of which are singletons. The sequences come from peripheral blood, collected on day 0 of AZD1222 vaccination. These receptors were collected from an adult in good health. The CDR3 runs from the conserved cysteine through the conserved F or W. D genes are given only for firm matches. Clone size is not always given. Where it is, it says once, few, many or a class for expanded clones.

cdr3_aa cdr3_nt clone_size v_call d_call j_call
CASSLGGLAGGNEQFF TGTGCCAGCAGCTTGGGGGGACTAGCGGGAGGGAATGAGCAGTTCTTC . TRBV5-4 TRBD2 TRBJ2-1
CASRGQGPSSYNSPLHF TGTGCCAGCAGGGGACAGGGGCCGAGCTCCTATAATTCACCCCTCCACTTT . TRBV28 TRBD1 TRBJ1-6
CASSVLSHRAVAEAFF TGTGCCAGCAGTGTCTTATCCCACAGGGCGGTCGCTGAAGCTTTCTTT . TRBV6-1 . TRBJ1-1
CASRKSSYNEQFF TGTGCCAGTCGAAAGAGCTCCTACAATGAGCAGTTCTTC . TRBV19 . TRBJ2-1
CASSYTGGDGYGYTF TGTGCCAGCAGTTACACAGGGGGCGATGGGTATGGCTACACCTTC . TRBV6-6 TRBD1 TRBJ1-2
CASSQGTVETQYF TGTGCCAGCAGCCAAGGGACGGTGGAGACCCAGTACTTC once TRBV14 . TRBJ2-5
CSARGPYGYTF TGCAGTGCGCGGGGGCCCTATGGCTACACCTTC . TRBV20-1 . TRBJ1-2
CASCLPSGPGSNEQFF TGTGCCAGCTGTCTCCCCTCGGGACCAGGATCGAATGAGCAGTTCTTC . TRBV7-8 . TRBJ2-1
CASIKLPGLAGGGTDTQYF TGTGCCAGCATTAAACTTCCGGGACTAGCGGGAGGAGGCACAGATACGCAGTATTTT . TRBV27 TRBD2 TRBJ2-3
CASSLPDGYSGANVLTF TGTGCCAGCAGCCTCCCGGACGGTTACTCTGGGGCCAACGTCCTGACTTTC . TRBV7-6 . TRBJ2-6
CASSFSQGTDTQYF TGTGCCAGCAGCTTTAGTCAGGGCACAGATACGCAGTATTTT . TRBV7-9 . TRBJ2-3
CASSFSQETQYF TGTGCCAGCAGCTTTTCCCAAGAGACCCAGTACTTC . TRBV7-6 . TRBJ2-5
CASSLGAGAFF TGTGCCAGCAGTTTAGGGGCTGGGGCTTTCTTT . TRBV6-5 . TRBJ1-1
CASSQSTSGRYSSTDTQYF TGTGCCAGCAGCCAATCGACTAGCGGGCGTTACTCTAGCACAGATACGCAGTATTTT . TRBV5-4 TRBD2 TRBJ2-3
CASSPGQSYEQYF TGTGCCAGCAGTCCGGGACAGTCCTACGAGCAGTACTTC . TRBV28 TRBD1 TRBJ2-7
CASRSVGNTEAFF TGTGCCAGCCGATCTGTAGGAAACACTGAAGCTTTCTTT . TRBV19 . TRBJ1-1
CAWGEVNYGYTF TGTGCCTGGGGGGAGGTCAACTATGGCTACACCTTC . TRBV30 . TRBJ1-2